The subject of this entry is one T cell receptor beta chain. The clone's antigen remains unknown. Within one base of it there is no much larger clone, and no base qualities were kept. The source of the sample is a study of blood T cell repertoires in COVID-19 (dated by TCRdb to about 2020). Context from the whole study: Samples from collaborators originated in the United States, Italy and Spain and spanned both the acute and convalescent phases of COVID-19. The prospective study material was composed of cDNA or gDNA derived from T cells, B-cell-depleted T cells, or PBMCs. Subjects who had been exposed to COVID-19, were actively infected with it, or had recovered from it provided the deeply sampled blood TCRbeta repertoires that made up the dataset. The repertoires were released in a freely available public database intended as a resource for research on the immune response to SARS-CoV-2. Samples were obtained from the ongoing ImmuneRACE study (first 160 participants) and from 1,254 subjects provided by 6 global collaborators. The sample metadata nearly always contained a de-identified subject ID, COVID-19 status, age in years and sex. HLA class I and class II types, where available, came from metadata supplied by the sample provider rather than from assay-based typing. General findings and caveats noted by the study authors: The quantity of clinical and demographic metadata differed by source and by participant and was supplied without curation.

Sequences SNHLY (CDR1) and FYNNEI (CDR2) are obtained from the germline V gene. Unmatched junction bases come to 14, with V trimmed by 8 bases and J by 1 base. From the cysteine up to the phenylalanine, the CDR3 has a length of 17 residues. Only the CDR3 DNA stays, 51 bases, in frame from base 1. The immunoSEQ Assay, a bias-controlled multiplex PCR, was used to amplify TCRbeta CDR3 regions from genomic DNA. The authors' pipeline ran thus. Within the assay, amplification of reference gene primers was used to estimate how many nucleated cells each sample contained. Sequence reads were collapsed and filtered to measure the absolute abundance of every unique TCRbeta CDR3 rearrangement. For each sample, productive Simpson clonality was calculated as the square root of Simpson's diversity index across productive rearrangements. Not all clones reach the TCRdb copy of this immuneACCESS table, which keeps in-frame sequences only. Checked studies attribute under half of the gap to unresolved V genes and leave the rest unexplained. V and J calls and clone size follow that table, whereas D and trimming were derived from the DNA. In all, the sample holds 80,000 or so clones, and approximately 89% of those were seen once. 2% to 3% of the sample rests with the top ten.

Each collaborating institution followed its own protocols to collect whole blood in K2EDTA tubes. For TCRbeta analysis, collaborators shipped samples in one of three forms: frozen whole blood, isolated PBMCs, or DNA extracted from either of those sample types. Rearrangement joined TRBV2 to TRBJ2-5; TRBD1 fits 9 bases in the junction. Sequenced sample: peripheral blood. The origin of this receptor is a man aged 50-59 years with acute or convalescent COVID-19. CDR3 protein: CASRQRRDRAFQETQYF. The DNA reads TGTGCCAGCCGACAGAGAAGGGACAGGGCCTTCCAAGAGACCCAGTACTTC.